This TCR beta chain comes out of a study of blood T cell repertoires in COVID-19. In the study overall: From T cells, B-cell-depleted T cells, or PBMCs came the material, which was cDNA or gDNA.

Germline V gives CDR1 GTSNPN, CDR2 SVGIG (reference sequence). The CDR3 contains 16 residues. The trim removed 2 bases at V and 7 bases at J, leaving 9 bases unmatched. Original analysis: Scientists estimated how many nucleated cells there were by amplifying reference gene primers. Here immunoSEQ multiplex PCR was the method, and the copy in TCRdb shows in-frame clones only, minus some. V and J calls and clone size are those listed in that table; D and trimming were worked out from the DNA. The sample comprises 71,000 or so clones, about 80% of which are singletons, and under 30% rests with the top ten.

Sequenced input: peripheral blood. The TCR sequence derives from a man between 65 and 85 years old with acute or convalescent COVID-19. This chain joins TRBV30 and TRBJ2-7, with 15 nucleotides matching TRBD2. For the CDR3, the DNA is TGTGCCTGGAGTACTATCGGACTAGCGGGAGGGGGAGAGCAGTACTTC. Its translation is CAWSTIGLAGGGEQYF.